The entry below gives a single TCR beta chain sequence along with its context. The CDR3 consists of 18 residues. Trimming took off 0 bases at V and 4 bases at J, with 21 bases between the two ends. CDR1 and CDR2 (germline): LNHNV, YYDKDF (reference sequence). Measured with immunoSEQ multiplex PCR; TCRdb has only the in-frame clones, and not every one. The table shows about 53,000 clones, with 87% occurring only once. This entry belongs to a study of control samples from healthy donors and cancer patients. Sequencing input: PBMCs. The chain carries TRBV15 and TRBJ2-5; no firm D call. This TCR was recovered from a man between 60 and 75 years old with head and neck cancer. CDR3 sequence reads: CATSRDLGFVEQGETQYF. In nucleotides, the CDR3 is TGTGCCACCAGCAGAGATTTAGGTTTTGTGGAACAAGGAGAGACCCAGTACTTC. Looking up the rest from reference TRBV15 and TRBJ2-5 gives the full variable domain: DAMVIQNPRYQVTQFGKPVTLSCSQTLNHNVMYWYQQKSSQAPKLLFHYYDKDFNNEADTPDNFQSRRPNTSFCFLDIRSPGLGDTAMYLCATSRDLGFVEQGETQYFGPGTRLLVL.